What follows are 12 T cell receptor beta chains derived from one specimen sequenced in a study of shared clonotypes between healthy human individuals. Produced via immunoSEQ multiplex PCR; TCRdb's table is partial and in-frame only. The data show millions of clones, just over 90% seen once. The sample taken for sequencing was naive CD4+ T cells sorted from blood. Stated subset: CD45RA+ positively selected. Receptors originate from a man between 18 and 29 years old in good health.

The chain links TRBV27 to TRBJ1-1, with 9 bases fitting TRBD1. Germline CDR1 MNHEY, CDR2 SMNVEV (reference sequence). Trimming took 5 bases from V and 6 from J; bases not matched to a gene: 4. The CDR3 totals 13 residues. The CDR3 region is CASSRDRVAEAFF. The CDR3 DNA follows: TGTGCCAGCAGTAGGGACAGGGTGGCTGAAGCTTTCTTT.

Regarding this clone: Other nucleotide sequences in the sample specify the same CDR3. This chain joins TRBV2 and TRBJ2-2; no clear D. From germline, CDR1 is SNHLY and CDR2 FYNNEI. The CDR3 is made up of 13 amino acids. The V gene lost 3 bases and the J gene lost 4 bases, with 6 bases spanning the gap. CDR3 amino acids: CASSEVGTGELFF. The CDR3 DNA is TGTGCCAGCAGTGAGGTCGGCACCGGGGAGCTGTTTTTT. Combining the CDR3 with reference TRBV2 and TRBJ2-2 gives the whole variable domain EPEVTQTPSHQVTQMGQEVILRCVPISNHLYFYWYRQILGQKVEFLVSFYNNEISEKSEIFDDQFSVERPDGSNFTLKIRSTKLEDSAMYFCASSEVGTGELFFGEGSRLTVL.

The chain combines TRBV5-1 with TRBJ2-5, with TRBD2 matching over 11 bases. Germline values: CDR1 SGHRS, CDR2 YFSETQ. V shed 1 base, J shed 7 bases, and the junction held 3 bases outside the gene matches. This CDR3 has 14 amino acids. This CDR3 is CASSLTSGSWTQYF. The CDR3 coding sequence is TGCGCCAGCAGCTTGACTAGCGGGAGCTGGACCCAGTACTTC.

The J gene is TRBJ2-7, the V gene TRBV10-2; the D gene is possibly TRBD1 (5 bases). V lost 4 bases and J 3 bases, leaving 10 bases between the germline ends. The CDR3 contains 13 residues. Looked up from germline, CDR1 is WSHSY and CDR2 is SAAADI. The CDR3 loop reads CASSVDTSYEQYF. The CDR3, as DNA: TGCGCCAGCAGTGTGGACACCAGCTACGAGCAGTACTTC.

The chain has TRBV28 and TRBJ1-5; D is possibly TRBD1 (5 bases). The germline V gene has CDR1 MDHEN and CDR2 SYDVKM. V gave up 1 base and J gave up 1 base, with 14 bases separating them. This CDR3 spans 17 amino acids. CDR3 bases: TGTGCCAGCAGTTTATTCTCCCCAGGGAGCAGCAATCAGCCCCAGCATTTT. It is translated as CASSLFSPGSSNQPQHF.

The chain recombines TRBV11-2 with TRBJ2-7; D remains ambiguous. Germline V lookup: CDR1 SGHAT, CDR2 FQNNGV. CDR3 length equals 14 residues. V lost 1 base, J lost 6 bases, and 13 bases lay in between. CDR3 sequence (DNA): TGTGCCAGCAGCTTAGGGGCTGGGGTAGGCGAGCAGTACTTC. Its protein product is CASSLGAGVGEQYF.

The V call is TRBV28, the J call TRBJ2-5, with TRBD2 as a possible D gene (5 bases). The germline gives CDR1 MDHEN, CDR2 SYDVKM. CDR3 size: 16 residues. Deletions cut 5 bases from V and 6 bases from J, with 22 bases between. The CDR3 DNA reads as TGTGCCAGCAGTCCCCCCGCGGCCCCCTTCGGGAAGACCCAGTACTTC. Translation gives CASSPPAAPFGKTQYF.

Only one count was recorded for this clone. The V gene is TRBV5-1, the J gene TRBJ2-7; tentative D call: TRBD1 (5 bases). The CDR3 totals 15 residues. Trimming took off 4 bases at V and 0 bases at J, with 14 bases between the two ends. Germline CDR1 reads SGHRS; CDR2 reads YFSETQ. The CDR3 DNA reads as TGCGCCAGCAGCAGACTCCCGGACATCTCCTACGAGCAGTACTTC. Translated: CASSRLPDISYEQYF.

The chain has TRBV4-3 and TRBJ2-2; 7 bases agree with TRBD2. This CDR3 comprises 20 residues. V shed 3 bases and J 1 base; nucleotides not matched to a gene: 17. From germline, CDR1 is LGHNA and CDR2 YSLEER. The CDR3 sequence: CASSHPLGIERGMNTGELFF. The CDR3 DNA is TGCGCCAGCAGCCATCCCTTAGGGATTGAGCGGGGTATGAACACCGGGGAGCTGTTTTTT.

The chain carries TRBV2 and TRBJ2-5, with a possible D match to TRBD2 (7 bases). The CDR3 spans 15 residues. The germline CDR1 and CDR2 sequences are SNHLY and FYNNEI. V was pared by 6 bases and J by 0 bases, with 14 bases between. CDR3 loop: CASRLGGQYQETQYF. The CDR3 DNA reads TGTGCCAGCAGACTCGGGGGGCAGTACCAAGAGACCCAGTACTTC.

The chain combines TRBV10-3 with TRBJ1-5, with D hard to call. This CDR3 region has 13 residues. V was clipped by 4 bases and J by 10 bases, with 14 bases between them. Germline V gene data show CDR1 as ENHRY and CDR2 as SYGVKD. CDR3 residues: CAISVEAPGPQHF. CDR3 DNA: TGTGCCATCAGTGTGGAGGCCCCCGGTCCCCAGCATTTT.

The chain has TRBV6-5 and TRBJ1-5; D is unresolved. The CDR3 runs to 14 residues. Germline values: CDR1 MNHEY, CDR2 SVGAGI. Trimming pared 2 bases from V and 0 bases from J, leaving 5 bases between. The CDR3 reads CASSYTASNQPQHF. The CDR3 region has the DNA TGTGCCAGCAGTTACACGGCTAGCAATCAGCCCCAGCATTTT.